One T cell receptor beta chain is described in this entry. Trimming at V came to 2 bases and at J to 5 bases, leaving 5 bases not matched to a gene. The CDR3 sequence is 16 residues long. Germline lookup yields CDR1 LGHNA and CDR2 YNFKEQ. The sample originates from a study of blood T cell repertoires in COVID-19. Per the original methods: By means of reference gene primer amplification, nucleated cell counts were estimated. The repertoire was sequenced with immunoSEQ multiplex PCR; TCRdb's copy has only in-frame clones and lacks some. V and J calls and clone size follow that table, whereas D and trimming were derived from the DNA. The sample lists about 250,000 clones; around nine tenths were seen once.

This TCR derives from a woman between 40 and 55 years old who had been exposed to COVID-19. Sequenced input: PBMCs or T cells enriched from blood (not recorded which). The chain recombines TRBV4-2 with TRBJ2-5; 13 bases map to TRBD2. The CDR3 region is CASSQPGLAGLETQYF. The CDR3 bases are TGTGCCAGCAGCCAACCGGGACTAGCGGGATTGGAGACCCAGTACTTC.